This T cell receptor beta chain was sequenced during a study of radiation and T cells in renal cell carcinoma. The overall study: Nephrectomy followed 15 Gy stereotactic body radiation by 4 weeks.

Assay: immunoSEQ multiplex PCR; the TCRdb copy retains only in-frame clones and omits some. The sample yields roughly 140,000 clones, 87% seen once. Described time point: blood 2 weeks post-SBRT. Specified treatment: 15 Gy SBRT to primary tumor, nephrectomy 4 weeks later. After SBRT, blood was collected at 2 and 4 weeks, plus baseline. This clone has just a few counts. Its antigen is undetermined. General observations from the study: In blood, top tumor clones expanded by 2 weeks, shrinking by 4. Pretreatment tumor biopsies were lacking, so baseline clonotypes are unknown.

The CDR3 has 11 residues. Germline V gene data show CDR1 as LGHNA and CDR2 as YNFKEQ. Between the trimmed V and J ends, which lost 1 base and 8 bases, there was a span of 5 bases. The chain joins TRBV4-2 to TRBJ1-1; D is unclear. The sequencing used blood, collected from a patient whose treatment included radiotherapy and nephrectomy. The origin of this receptor is a woman aged 45-65 years with renal cell carcinoma. The CDR3 is CASSQGLEAFF. In DNA form, the CDR3 reads TGTGCCAGCAGCCAAGGCCTGGAAGCTTTCTTT.